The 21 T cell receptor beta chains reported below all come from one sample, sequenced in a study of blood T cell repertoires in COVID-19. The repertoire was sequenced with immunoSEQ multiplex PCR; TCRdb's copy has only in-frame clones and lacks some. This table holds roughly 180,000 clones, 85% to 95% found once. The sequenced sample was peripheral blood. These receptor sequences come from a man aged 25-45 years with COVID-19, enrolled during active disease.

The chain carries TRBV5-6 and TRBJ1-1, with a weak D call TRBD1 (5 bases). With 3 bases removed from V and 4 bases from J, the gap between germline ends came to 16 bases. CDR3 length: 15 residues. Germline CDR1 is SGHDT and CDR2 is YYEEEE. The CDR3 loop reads CASSSNQGLGTEAFF. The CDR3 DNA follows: TGTGCCAGCAGCTCCAATCAGGGACTCGGCACTGAAGCTTTCTTT.

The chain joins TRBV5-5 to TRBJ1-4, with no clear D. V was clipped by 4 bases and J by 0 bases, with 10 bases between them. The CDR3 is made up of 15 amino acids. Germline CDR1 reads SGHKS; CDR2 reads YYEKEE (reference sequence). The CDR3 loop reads CASSSDGATNEKLFF. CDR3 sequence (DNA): TGTGCCAGCAGCAGCGACGGAGCAACTAATGAAAAACTGTTTTTT.

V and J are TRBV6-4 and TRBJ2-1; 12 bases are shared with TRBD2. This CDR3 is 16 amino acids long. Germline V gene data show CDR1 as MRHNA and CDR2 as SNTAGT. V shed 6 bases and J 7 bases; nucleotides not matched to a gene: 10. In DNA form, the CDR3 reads TGTGCCAGCAGGGCGGGCCCTAGCGGGGGGGCGAATGAGCAGTTCTTC. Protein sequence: CASRAGPSGGANEQFF.

CDR3 loop: CASQGQGAAGYTF. DNA for the CDR3: TGTGCCAGCCAGGGACAGGGGGCTGCTGGCTACACCTTC. This chain uses TRBV2 with TRBJ1-2; 12 positions agree with TRBD1. The germline V gene has CDR1 SNHLY and CDR2 FYNNEI. The CDR3 length is 13 residues. Germline trimming cut 8 bases from V and 7 bases from J; bases unmatched to any gene: 5.

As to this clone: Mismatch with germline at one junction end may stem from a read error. In DNA form, the CDR3 reads TGTGCCAGCAGTCAAGACTCGCCGGGCAATCAGCCCCAGCATTTT. Translating gives CASSQDSPGNQPQHF. The chain employs TRBV14 and TRBJ1-5, with no clear D. This CDR3 has 15 amino acids. Germline loops: CDR1 SGHDN, CDR2 FVKESK.

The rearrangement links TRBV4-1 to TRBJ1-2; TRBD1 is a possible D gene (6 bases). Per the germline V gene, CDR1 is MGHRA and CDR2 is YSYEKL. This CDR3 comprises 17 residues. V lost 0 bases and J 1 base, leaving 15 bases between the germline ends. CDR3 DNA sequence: TGCGCCAGCAGCCAAGATCGTCAGGACAGACTTAACTATGGCTACACCTTC. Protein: CASSQDRQDRLNYGYTF.

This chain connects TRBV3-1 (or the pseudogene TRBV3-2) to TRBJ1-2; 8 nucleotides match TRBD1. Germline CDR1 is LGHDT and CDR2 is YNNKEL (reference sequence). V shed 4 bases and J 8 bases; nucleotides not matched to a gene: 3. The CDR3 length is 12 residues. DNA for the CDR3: TGTGCCAGCAGCCTCGGGACAGGCGGCTACACCTTC. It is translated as CASSLGTGGYTF.

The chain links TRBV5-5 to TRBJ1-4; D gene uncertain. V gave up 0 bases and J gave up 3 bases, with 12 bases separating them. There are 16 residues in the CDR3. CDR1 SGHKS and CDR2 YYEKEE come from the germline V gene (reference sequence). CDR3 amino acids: CASSLGYSGPNEKLFF. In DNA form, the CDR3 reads TGTGCCAGCAGCTTGGGTTATAGCGGACCTAATGAAAAACTGTTTTTT.

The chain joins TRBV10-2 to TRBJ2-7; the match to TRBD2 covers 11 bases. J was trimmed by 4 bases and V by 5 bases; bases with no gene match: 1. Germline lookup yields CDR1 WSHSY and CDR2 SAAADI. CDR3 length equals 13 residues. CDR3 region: CASSTSGGYEQYF. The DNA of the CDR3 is TGCGCCAGCAGTACTAGCGGGGGATACGAGCAGTACTTC.

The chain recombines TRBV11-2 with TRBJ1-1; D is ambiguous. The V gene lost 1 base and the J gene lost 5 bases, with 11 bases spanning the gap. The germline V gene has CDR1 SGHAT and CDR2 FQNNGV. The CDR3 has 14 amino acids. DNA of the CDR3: TGTGCCAGCAGCTTAGTTCGTGGAGAGACTGAAGCTTTCTTT. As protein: CASSLVRGETEAFF. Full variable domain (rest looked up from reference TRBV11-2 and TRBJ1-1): EAGVAQSPRYKIIEKRQSVAFWCNPISGHATLYWYQQILGQGPKLLIQFQNNGVVDDSQLPKDRFSAERLKGVDSTLKIQPAKLEDSAVYLCASSLVRGETEAFFGQGTRLTVV.

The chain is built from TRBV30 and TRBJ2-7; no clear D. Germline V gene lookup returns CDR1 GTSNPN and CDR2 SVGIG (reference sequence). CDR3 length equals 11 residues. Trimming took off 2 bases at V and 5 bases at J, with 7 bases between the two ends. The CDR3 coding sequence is TGTGCCTGGAGTAGGCAGGACGAGCAGTACTTC. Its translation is CAWSRQDEQYF.

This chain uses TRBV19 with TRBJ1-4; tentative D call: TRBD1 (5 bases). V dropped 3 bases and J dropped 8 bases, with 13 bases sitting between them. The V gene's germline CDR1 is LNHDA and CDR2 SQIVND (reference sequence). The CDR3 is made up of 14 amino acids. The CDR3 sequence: CASSMRGRDEKLFF. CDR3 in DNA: TGTGCCAGTAGTATGCGTGGGCGGGACGAAAAACTGTTTTTT.

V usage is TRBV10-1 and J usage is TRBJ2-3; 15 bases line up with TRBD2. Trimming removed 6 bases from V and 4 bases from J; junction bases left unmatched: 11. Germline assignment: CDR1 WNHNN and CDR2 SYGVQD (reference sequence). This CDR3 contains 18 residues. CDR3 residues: CASSGTSGGTITPDTQYF. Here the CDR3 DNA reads TGCGCCAGCAGCGGGACTAGCGGGGGGACAATCACACCAGATACGCAGTATTTT.

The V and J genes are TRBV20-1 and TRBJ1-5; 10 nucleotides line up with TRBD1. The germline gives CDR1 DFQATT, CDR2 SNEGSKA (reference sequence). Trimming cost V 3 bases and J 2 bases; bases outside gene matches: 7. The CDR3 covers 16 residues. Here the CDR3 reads CSASESTGGGNQPQHF. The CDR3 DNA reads TGCAGTGCTAGTGAATCGACAGGGGGCGGCAATCAGCCCCAGCATTTT.

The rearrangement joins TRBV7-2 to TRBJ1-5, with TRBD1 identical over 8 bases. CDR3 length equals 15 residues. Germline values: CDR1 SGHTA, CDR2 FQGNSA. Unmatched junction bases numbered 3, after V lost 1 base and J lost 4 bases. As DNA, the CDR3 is TGTGCCAGCAGCTTAGTGGGGACAGGTAATCAGCCCCAGCATTTT. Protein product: CASSLVGTGNQPQHF.

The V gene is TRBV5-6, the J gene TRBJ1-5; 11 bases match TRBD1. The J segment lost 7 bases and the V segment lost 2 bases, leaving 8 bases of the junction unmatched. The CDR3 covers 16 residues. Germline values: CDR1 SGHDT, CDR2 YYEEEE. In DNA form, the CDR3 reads TGTGCCAGCAGCTTTACCGGGACAGGGGGTCAACAGCCCCAGCATTTT. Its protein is CASSFTGTGGQQPQHF.

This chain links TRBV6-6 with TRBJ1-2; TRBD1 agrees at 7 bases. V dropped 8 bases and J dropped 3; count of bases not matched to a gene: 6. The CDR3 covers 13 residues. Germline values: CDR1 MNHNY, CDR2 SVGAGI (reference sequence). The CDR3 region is CASARGRDYGYTF. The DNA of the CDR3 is TGTGCCAGCGCTAGGGGGCGGGACTATGGCTACACCTTC.

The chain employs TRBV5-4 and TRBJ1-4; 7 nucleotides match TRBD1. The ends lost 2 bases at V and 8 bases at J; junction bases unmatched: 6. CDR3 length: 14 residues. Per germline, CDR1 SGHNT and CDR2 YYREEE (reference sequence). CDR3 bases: TGTGCCAGCAGCTTACAGGGGATTGGAGAAAAACTGTTTTTT. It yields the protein CASSLQGIGEKLFF. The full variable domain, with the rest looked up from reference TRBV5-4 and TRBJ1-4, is ETGVTQSPTHLIKTRGQQVTLRCSSQSGHNTVSWYQQALGQGPQFIFQYYREEENGRGNFPPRFSGLQFPNYSSELNVNALELDDSALYLCASSLQGIGEKLFFGSGTQLSVL.

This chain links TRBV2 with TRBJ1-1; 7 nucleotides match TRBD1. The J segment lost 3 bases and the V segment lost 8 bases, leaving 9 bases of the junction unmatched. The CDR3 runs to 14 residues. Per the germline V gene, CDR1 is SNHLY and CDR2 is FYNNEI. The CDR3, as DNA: TGTGCCAGCGTCGAACAGGGGACCTACACTGAAGCTTTCTTT. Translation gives CASVEQGTYTEAFF.

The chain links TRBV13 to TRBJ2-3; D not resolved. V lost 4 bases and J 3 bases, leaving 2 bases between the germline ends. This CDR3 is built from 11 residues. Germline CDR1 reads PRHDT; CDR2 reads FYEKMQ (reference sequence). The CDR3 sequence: CASSSTDTQYF. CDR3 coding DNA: TGTGCCAGCAGCTCTACAGATACGCAGTATTTT.

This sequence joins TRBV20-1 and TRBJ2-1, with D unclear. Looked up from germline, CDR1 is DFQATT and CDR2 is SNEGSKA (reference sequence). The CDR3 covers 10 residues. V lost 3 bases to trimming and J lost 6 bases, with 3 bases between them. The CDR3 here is CSASINEQFF. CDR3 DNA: TGCAGTGCTAGCATCAATGAGCAGTTCTTC.